These T cell receptor beta chains were read from a single sample in a study of blood T cell repertoires in COVID-19. Here immunoSEQ multiplex PCR was the method, and the copy in TCRdb shows in-frame clones only, minus some. Of about 18,000 clones in the sample, 81% were seen once. Material: peripheral blood. These receptors were taken from a man in his forties with active or convalescent COVID-19. Both conserved end residues are part of each CDR3. A D gene is named only where the DNA matches it firmly. Clone size is stated in some rows and not others, as once, few, many or a class when expanded.

CDR3	DNA	J	D	V	size
CASARYTNTEAFF	TGTGCCAGCGCACGGTATACGAACACTGAAGCTTTCTTT	TRBJ1-1	.	TRBV2	.
CASSQGNREETQYF	TGTGCCAGCAGCCAAGGAAACAGGGAAGAGACCCAGTACTTC	TRBJ2-5	.	TRBV3-1/TRBV3-2	.
CASSLSFTSGSNQPQHF	TGTGCCAGCAGCTTGAGTTTTACGTCAGGGAGCAATCAGCCCCAGCATTTT	TRBJ1-5	.	TRBV5-5	.
CASSRHGVSGNTIYF	TGTGCCAGCAGTCGACACGGGGTCTCTGGAAACACCATATATTTT	TRBJ1-3	.	TRBV28	.
CASSPWGGVTGELFF	TGTGCCAGCAGCCCCTGGGGCGGGGTCACCGGGGAGCTGTTTTTT	TRBJ2-2	.	TRBV9	.
CASSFAIVDIMNTEAFF	TGTGCCAGCAGCTTCGCCATCGTGGACATCATGAACACTGAAGCTTTCTTT	TRBJ1-1	.	TRBV7-9	medium-sized
CASSQDRGQQPQHF	TGTGCCAGCAGCCAAGACAGGGGACAACAGCCCCAGCATTTT	TRBJ1-5	TRBD1	TRBV11-2	.
CASSQDQGANSPLHF	TGCGCCAGCAGCCAAGACCAGGGGGCGAATTCACCCCTCCACTTT	TRBJ1-6	TRBD1	TRBV4-3	.
CASSTQGGGKNIQYF	TGTGCCAGCAGTACACAGGGTGGTGGCAAAAACATTCAGTACTTC	TRBJ2-4	.	TRBV6-5	once
CASSLVGQRPNEQFF	TGTGCCAGCAGCTTAGTTGGACAGAGGCCGAATGAGCAGTTCTTC	TRBJ2-1	.	TRBV7-2	once
CATSRGVLAGDENSPLHF	TGTGCCACCAGCAGAGGGGTTTTGGCAGGGGACGAAAATTCACCCCTCCACTTT	TRBJ1-6	.	TRBV15	once
CASSEWTGYGYTF	TGTGCCAGCAGTGAATGGACAGGGTATGGCTACACCTTC	TRBJ1-2	TRBD1	TRBV25-1	.
CASKSGGRTEAFF	TGTGCCAGTAAAAGCGGGGGGCGGACTGAAGCTTTCTTT	TRBJ1-1	.	TRBV19	once
CASSTHINSPLHF	TGTGCCAGCAGCACCCACATTAATTCACCCCTCCACTTT	TRBJ1-6	.	TRBV11-2	.